The clone carrying this T cell receptor beta chain has just one count. The sample is drawn from a study of blood T cell repertoires in COVID-19. Study-level information: Spain, Italy and the United States supplied samples that represented acute and convalescent COVID-19.

TCRdb keeps only in-frame clones here, not all; method: immunoSEQ multiplex PCR. This table holds fewer than 250,000 clones, around four fifths found once. Patients at the Seattle site were enrolled during active infection and followed longitudinally. This sequence was found in a woman at least 80 years old with COVID-19, enrolled during active disease. Specimen: peripheral blood.

CDR3 coding DNA: TGTGCCACCAGCAGAGGGGGGGACTCCCGGGGCACAGATACGCAGTATTTT. This sequence encodes CATSRGGDSRGTDTQYF. The chain has TRBV15 and TRBJ2-3; D may be TRBD2 (6 bases). Per the germline V gene, CDR1 is LNHNV and CDR2 is YYDKDF (reference sequence). Trimming left V 1 base short and J 1 base short, with 15 bases between. The CDR3 consists of 17 residues.